This TCR beta chain was obtained from a study of CD8 T cells in ankylosing spondylitis. Overall study findings and caveats: Ankylosing spondylitis blood appeared to carry a characteristic TCR beta motif of 7 or 8 highly homologous variants. Certain motif variants had earlier been reported in reactive arthritis synovial fluid and blood. Within peripheral blood, clones linked to disease were CD8+ and relatively rare.

Trimming stripped 1 base from V and 7 bases from J, with 9 bases between. In germline, CDR1 is SGHRS, CDR2 YFSETQ. This CDR3 spans 13 amino acids. This clonotype came up many times. The antigen is not known. Via MiXCR, TCRdb re-called the 5' RACE reads, giving one row per CDR3 protein. The sample holds fewer than 550,000 distinct CDR3 sequences, approximately 5% seen once. Sequencing input: blood, either unsorted or a sorted T cell fraction (not recorded which). The chain combines TRBV5-1 with TRBJ2-1; D perhaps matches TRBD2 (5 bases). This sequence originates from a male donor with ankylosing spondylitis. The CDR3 spells CASSLLRANEQFF. In DNA form, the CDR3 reads TGCGCCAGCAGCTTGTTGAGGGCTAATGAGCAGTTCTTC.